The 3 T cell receptor beta chains below come from one sample, sequenced in a study of blood T cells in healthy people across ages. A second 7 to 11 cycle PCR used barcoded and J-beta primers. MiXCR was run by TCRdb on the 5' RACE reads, yielding one entry per CDR3 protein. Here the sample spans some 920,000 distinct CDR3 sequences, roughly half being singletons. The sequenced sample was blood. These receptors were taken from a woman aged 55-70 years in good health.

This clonotype was picked up a small number of times. The gene calls are TRBV5-5 and TRBJ2-5; 7 positions match TRBD1. V trimming: 4 bases; J trimming: 0 bases; junction bases outside the gene matches: 12. CDR1 is SGHKS and CDR2 is YYEKEE in the germline V gene (reference sequence). This CDR3 has 17 residues. The CDR3 region has the DNA TGTGCCAGCAGCGGGCGGACAGGACTCACGTACCAAGAGACCCAGTACTTC. It encodes CASSGRTGLTYQETQYF.

The chain recombines TRBV12-3 or TRBV12-4 with TRBJ2-7; D not certain. The CDR3 loop spans 12 amino acids. The V end lost 6 bases, the J end lost 4 bases, and 10 bases lay between the germline ends. In nucleotides, the CDR3 is TGTGCCAGCAGCCGGGTCCAATACGAGCAGTACTTC. Translating gives CASSRVQYEQYF.

V and J are TRBV6-2 or TRBV6-3 and TRBJ2-7; no clear D gene. The V gene lost 0 bases and the J gene lost 1 base, with 16 bases spanning the gap. Germline V lookup: CDR1 MNHEY, CDR2 SVGEGT. The CDR3 contains 17 residues. This chain's CDR3 is CASSYSMGHSGSYEQYF. The CDR3 bases are TGTGCCAGCAGTTACTCGATGGGCCACTCCGGATCCTACGAGCAGTACTTC.